This T cell receptor beta chain appears in the sequencing data of a study of T cells in Graves' hyperthyroidism and ophthalmopathy. General study results and limits: In the blood, most expanded thyroid clonotypes above 0.001 appeared as well.

Subjects aged 18 to 65 presented with newly diagnosed hyperthyroidism of less than 2 months' duration. This clonotype was seen many times. Its antigen is not known. RNA transcripts served as the template for amplifying TCR beta CDR3 regions. Carried out on the TCR CDR3, a first-round RT-PCR used the HTBI primer set. TCRdb analysed the multiplex PCR reads with MiXCR anew, one entry per CDR3 protein. The repertoire holds over 150,000 distinct CDR3 sequences, over 15% seen once, with 25% to 35% in the top ten. The receptor comes from a woman in her 50s with Graves' hyperthyroidism. The sequenced sample consisted of blood.

DNA for the CDR3: TGTGCCAGCAGCTTAACGGGTTTAGGTGGCTACACCTTC. It encodes CASSLTGLGGYTF. The V and J genes are TRBV7-9 and TRBJ1-2; no clear D. Per germline, CDR1 SEHNR and CDR2 FQNEAQ (reference sequence). CDR3 size: 13 residues. V dropped 2 bases and J dropped 7 bases, with 11 bases sitting between them.